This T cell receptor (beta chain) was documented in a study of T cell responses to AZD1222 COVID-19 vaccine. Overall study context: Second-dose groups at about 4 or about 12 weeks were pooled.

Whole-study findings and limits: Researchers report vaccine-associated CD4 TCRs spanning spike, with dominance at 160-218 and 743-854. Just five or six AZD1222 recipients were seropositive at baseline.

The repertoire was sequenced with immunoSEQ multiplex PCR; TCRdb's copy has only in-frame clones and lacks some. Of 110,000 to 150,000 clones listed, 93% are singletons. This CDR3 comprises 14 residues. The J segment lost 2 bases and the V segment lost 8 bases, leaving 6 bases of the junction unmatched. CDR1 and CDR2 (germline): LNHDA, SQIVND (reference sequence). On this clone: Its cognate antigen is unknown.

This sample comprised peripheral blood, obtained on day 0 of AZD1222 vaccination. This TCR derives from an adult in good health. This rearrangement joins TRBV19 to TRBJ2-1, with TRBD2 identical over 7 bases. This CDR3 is CASAGLYAYNEQFF. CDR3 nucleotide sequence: TGTGCCAGTGCGGGACTATATGCCTACAATGAGCAGTTCTTC.